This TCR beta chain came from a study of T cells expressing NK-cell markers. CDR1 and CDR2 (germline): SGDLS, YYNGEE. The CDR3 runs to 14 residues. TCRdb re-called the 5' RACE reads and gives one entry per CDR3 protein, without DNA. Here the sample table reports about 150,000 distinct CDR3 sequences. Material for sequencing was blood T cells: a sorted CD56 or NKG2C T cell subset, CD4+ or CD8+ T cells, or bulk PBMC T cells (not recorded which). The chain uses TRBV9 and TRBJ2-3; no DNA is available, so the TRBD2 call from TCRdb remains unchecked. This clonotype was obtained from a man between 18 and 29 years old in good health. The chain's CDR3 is CASSVEREEDTQYF. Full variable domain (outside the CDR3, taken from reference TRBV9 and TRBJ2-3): DSGVTQTPKHLITATGQRVTLRCSPRSGDLSVYWYQQSLDQGLQFLIQYYNGEERAKGNILERFSAQQFPDLHSELNLSSLELGDSALYFCASSVEREEDTQYFGPGTRLTVL.